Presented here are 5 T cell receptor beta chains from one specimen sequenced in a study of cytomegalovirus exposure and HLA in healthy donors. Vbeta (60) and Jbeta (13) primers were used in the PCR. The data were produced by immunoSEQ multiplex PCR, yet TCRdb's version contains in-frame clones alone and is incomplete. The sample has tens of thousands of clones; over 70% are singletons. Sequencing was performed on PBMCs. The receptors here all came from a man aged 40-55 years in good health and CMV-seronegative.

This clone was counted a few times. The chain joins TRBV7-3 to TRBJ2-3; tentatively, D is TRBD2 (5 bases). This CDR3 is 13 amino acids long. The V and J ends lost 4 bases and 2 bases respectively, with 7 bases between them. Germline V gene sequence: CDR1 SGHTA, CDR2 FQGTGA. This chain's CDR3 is CASSSGYTDTQYF. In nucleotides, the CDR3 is TGTGCCAGCAGCTCGGGGTACACAGATACGCAGTATTTT.

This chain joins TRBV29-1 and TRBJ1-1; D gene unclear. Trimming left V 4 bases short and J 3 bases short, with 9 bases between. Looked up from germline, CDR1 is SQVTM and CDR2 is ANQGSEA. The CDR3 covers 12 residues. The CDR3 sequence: CSVGEDYTEAFF. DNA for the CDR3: TGCAGCGTTGGCGAGGATTACACTGAAGCTTTCTTT.

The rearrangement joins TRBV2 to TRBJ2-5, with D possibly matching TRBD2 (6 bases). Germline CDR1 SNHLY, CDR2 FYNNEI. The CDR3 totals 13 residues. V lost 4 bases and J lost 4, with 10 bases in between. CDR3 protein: CASSVLAGETQYF. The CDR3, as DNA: TGTGCCAGCAGTGTACTAGCCGGAGAGACCCAGTACTTC.

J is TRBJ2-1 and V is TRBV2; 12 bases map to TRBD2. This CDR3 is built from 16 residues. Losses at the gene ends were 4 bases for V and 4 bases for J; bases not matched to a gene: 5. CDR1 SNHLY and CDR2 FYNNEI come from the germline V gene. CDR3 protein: CASSAPGTSGYNEQFF. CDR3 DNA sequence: TGTGCCAGCAGTGCCCCGGGGACTAGCGGGTACAATGAGCAGTTCTTC.

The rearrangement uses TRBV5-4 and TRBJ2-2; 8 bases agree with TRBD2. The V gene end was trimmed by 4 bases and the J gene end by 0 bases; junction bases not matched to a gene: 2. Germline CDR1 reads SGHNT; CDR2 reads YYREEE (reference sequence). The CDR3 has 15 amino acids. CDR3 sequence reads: CASSRTSPNTGELFF. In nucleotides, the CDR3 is TGTGCCAGCAGCAGGACTAGCCCGAACACCGGGGAGCTGTTTTTT.